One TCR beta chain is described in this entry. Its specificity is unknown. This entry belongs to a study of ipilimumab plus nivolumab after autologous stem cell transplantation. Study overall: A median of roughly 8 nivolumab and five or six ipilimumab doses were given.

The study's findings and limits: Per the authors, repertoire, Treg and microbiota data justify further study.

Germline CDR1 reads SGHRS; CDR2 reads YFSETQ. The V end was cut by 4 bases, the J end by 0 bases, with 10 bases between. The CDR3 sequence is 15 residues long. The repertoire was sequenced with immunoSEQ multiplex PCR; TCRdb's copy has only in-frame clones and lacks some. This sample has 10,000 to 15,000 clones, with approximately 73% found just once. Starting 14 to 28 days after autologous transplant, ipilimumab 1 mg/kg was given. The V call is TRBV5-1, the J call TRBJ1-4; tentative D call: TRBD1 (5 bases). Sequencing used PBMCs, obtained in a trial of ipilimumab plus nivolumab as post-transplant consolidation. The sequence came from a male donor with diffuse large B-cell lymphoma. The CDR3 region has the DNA TGCGCCAGCAGCACAGGCCGTACAACTAATGAAAAACTGTTTTTT. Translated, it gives CASSTGRTTNEKLFF. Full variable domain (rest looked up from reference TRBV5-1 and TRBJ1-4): KAGVTQTPRYLIKTRGQQVTLSCSPISGHRSVSWYQQTPGQGLQFLFEYFSETQRNKGNFPGRFSGRQFSNSRSEMNVSTLELGDSALYLCASSTGRTTNEKLFFGSGTQLSVL.